The subject of this entry is one T cell receptor (beta chain). Reanalyzing the 5' RACE reads, TCRdb keeps one entry per CDR3 protein, without DNA. This sample contains some 170,000 distinct CDR3 sequences. The data were obtained in a study of monozygotic twins with inflammatory bowel disease. This clonotype was sampled from a human donor with ulcerative colitis or Crohn's disease, or a healthy co-twin of an affected twin (not recorded which). Sequenced: blood.

CDR3 region: CASSSPRRYEQYF. The V call is TRBV7-2, the J call TRBJ2-7. The CDR3 has 13 residues. Germline V gene lookup returns CDR1 SGHTA and CDR2 FQGNSA.